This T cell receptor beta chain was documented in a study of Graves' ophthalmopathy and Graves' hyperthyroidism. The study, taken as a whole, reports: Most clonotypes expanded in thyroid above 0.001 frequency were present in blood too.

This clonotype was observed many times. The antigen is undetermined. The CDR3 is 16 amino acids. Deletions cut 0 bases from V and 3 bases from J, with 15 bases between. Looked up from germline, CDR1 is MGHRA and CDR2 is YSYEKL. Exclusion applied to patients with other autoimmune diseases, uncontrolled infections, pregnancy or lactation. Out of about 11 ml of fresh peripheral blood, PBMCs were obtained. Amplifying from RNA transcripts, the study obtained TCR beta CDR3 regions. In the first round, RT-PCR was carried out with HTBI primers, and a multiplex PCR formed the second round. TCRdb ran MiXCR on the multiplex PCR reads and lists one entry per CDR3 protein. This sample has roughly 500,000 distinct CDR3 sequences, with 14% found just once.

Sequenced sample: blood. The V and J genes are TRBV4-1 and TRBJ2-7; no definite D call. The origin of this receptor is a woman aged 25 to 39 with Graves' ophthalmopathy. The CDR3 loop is CASSQEGPQNYYEQYF. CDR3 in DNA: TGCGCCAGCAGCCAAGAAGGCCCGCAGAATTACTACGAGCAGTACTTC.